This T cell receptor beta chain was observed in a study of shared clonotypes between healthy human individuals. The study, taken as a whole, reports: Though the depth was large, rarefaction showed that sorted-subset sequencing was incomplete.

With regard to this clone: Its antigen is not identified.

V was clipped by 1 base and J by 10 bases, with 11 bases between them. Per the germline V gene, CDR1 is SEHNR and CDR2 is FQNEAQ (reference sequence). The length of the CDR3 is 13 residues. The assay was immunoSEQ multiplex PCR, and TCRdb's table has in-frame clones only and misses some. The sample lists about a million clones; about 77% were seen once. The clonotype was recovered from a man aged 18 to 30 in good health. The rearrangement joins TRBV7-9 to TRBJ2-1; the D is unclear. Material: memory CD4+ T cells sorted from blood. The subset here: CD45RA-negative fraction. The DNA for the CDR3 is TGTGCCAGCAGCTTAGAACTGGTAAGAGAGCAGTTCTTC. It yields the protein CASSLELVREQFF. Based on the CDR3 plus reference TRBV7-9 and TRBJ2-1, the full variable domain is DTGVSQNPRHKITKRGQNVTFRCDPISEHNRLYWYRQTLGQGPEFLTYFQNEAQLEKSRLLSDRFSAERPKGSFSTLEIQRTEQGDSAMYLCASSLELVREQFFGPGTRLTVL.